The 20 T cell receptor beta chains listed next were all sequenced from one sample in a study of blood T cells in healthy people across ages. It was with a sample-barcoded 5' primer and a J-beta primer mix that a second PCR of roughly 7 to 12 cycles was run. TCRdb called the 5' RACE reads again in MiXCR, with one record for every CDR3 protein. The sample contains around 1,500,000 distinct CDR3 sequences, 28% of which appear only once. Source material: blood. The receptors here all came from a woman aged 25-40 years in good health.

The chain is built from TRBV12-3 or TRBV12-4 and TRBJ1-2; D not resolved. V was cut by 6 bases and J by 2 bases, with 4 bases left in between. The CDR3 consists of 11 residues. CDR3 nucleotides: TGTGCCAGCAGGCTGAACTATGGCTACACCTTC. Protein sequence: CASRLNYGYTF.

This clonotype is a singleton in its sample. One end of the junction fails to match germline, which may point to a read error. This chain links TRBV28 with TRBJ2-3, with 10 nucleotides matching TRBD2. CDR1 MDHEN and CDR2 SYDVKM come from the germline V gene. This CDR3 is built from 15 residues. CDR3 sequence reads: CASSRTSGATATQYF. In DNA form, the CDR3 reads TGTGCCAGCAGTCGGACTAGCGGTGCCACAGCTACGCAGTATTTT.

A word on this clonotype: This may be a read error: a much more frequent sequence differs by one nucleotide. The V gene is TRBV10-3, the J gene TRBJ2-7; D is uncertain. CDR1 and CDR2 (germline): ENHRY, SYGVKD. The germline V and J ends were trimmed by 0 bases and 6 bases, with 12 bases remaining between them. This CDR3 has 14 residues. The CDR3 protein is CAISESRLPCEQYF. The CDR3 bases are TGTGCCATCAGTGAGTCAAGACTCCCCTGCGAGCAGTACTTC.

About this clonotype itself: A junction boundary mismatches the germline segment, possibly from a read error. The chain is built from TRBV15 and TRBJ2-3; no clear D gene. The CDR3 spans 13 residues. The germline gives CDR1 LNHNV, CDR2 YYDKDF (reference sequence). CDR3 DNA: TGTGCCACCGGCAGCAGAGGACCAGATACGCAGTATTTT. It yields the protein CATGSRGPDTQYF.

This clonotype was recorded at least ten times. The rearrangement uses TRBV7-9 and TRBJ2-3; D might be TRBD1 or TRBD2, each matching 5 bases. The V gene lost 8 bases and the J gene lost 5 bases, with 20 bases spanning the gap. The germline V gene encodes CDR1 SEHNR and CDR2 FQNEAQ (reference sequence). The CDR3 length is 15 residues. CDR3 nucleotides: TGTGCCAGCGGGTGGGACCTCCTAAAGGGAGATACGCAGTATTTT. It translates to CASGWDLLKGDTQYF.

V is TRBV9 and J is TRBJ1-6; possible D gene TRBD1, 5 bases. Trimming stripped 0 bases from V and 12 bases from J, with 13 bases between. CDR1 is SGDLS, CDR2 YYNGEE, per germline. This CDR3 spans 14 amino acids. The CDR3 DNA reads as TGTGCCAGCAGCGTAGATTGGGGCATCCGACCCCTCCACTTT. It is translated as CASSVDWGIRPLHF. Based on the CDR3 plus reference TRBV9 and TRBJ1-6, the full variable domain is DSGVTQTPKHLITATGQRVTLRCSPRSGDLSVYWYQQSLDQGLQFLIQYYNGEERAKGNILERFSAQQFPDLHSELNLSSLELGDSALYFCASSVDWGIRPLHFGNGTRLTVT.

This clonotype was counted only a few times. At one boundary the junction diverges from the germline segment, which might be a read error. The chain links TRBV6-6 to TRBJ2-3; D is possibly TRBD1 (5 bases). The CDR3 is made up of 12 amino acids. Germline V lookup: CDR1 MNHNY, CDR2 SVGAGI (reference sequence). The CDR3 DNA reads as TGTGCCAGCAGTCCCTCCACAGGTACGCAGTATTTT. Its translation: CASSPSTGTQYF.

This clonotype was observed many times. The rearrangement joins TRBV6-4 to TRBJ2-1; D not resolved. The CDR3 totals 12 residues. V was cut by 6 bases and J by 3 bases, with 6 bases left in between. Germline CDR1 is MRHNA and CDR2 is SNTAGT. The CDR3 nucleotides are TGTGCCAGCAGCGACGGCTACAATGAGCAGTTCTTC. This sequence encodes CASSDGYNEQFF.

The chain joins TRBV12-3 or TRBV12-4 to TRBJ2-5; 9 bases agree with TRBD2. V trimming: 4 bases; J trimming: 5 bases; junction bases outside the gene matches: 8. The CDR3 length is 15 residues. The CDR3 DNA is TGTGCCAGCAGTTCTAAGGGTGGGACTAGCGAGACCCAGTACTTC. Protein sequence: CASSSKGGTSETQYF.

A few counts support this clonotype. The V gene is TRBV11-2, the J gene TRBJ2-1, with TRBD2 matching 12 bases. Per the germline V gene, CDR1 is SGHAT and CDR2 is FQNNGV. J lost 7 bases, V lost 5 bases, and 12 bases had no gene match. The CDR3 is made up of 17 amino acids. The CDR3 loop reads CASSLGTSGPVGNEQFF. The CDR3 bases are TGTGCCAGCAGCCTAGGGACTAGCGGGCCCGTGGGGAATGAGCAGTTCTTC.

This chain joins TRBV7-9 and TRBJ2-7; 10 bases align to TRBD2. The CDR3 sequence is 17 residues long. With 3 bases clipped from V and 3 bases from J, the junction kept 11 bases outside the gene matches. Germline CDR1 reads SEHNR; CDR2 reads FQNEAQ (reference sequence). CDR3 DNA sequence: TGTGCCAGCAGCTTTACCCCATTAGCGGGAGGAAGCTACGAGCAGTACTTC. Amino acid sequence: CASSFTPLAGGSYEQYF.

The CDR3: CATHKHHQGYGYTF. Here the CDR3 DNA reads TGTGCCACCCATAAACATCACCAGGGATATGGCTACACCTTC. V usage is TRBV28 and J usage is TRBJ1-2, with D tentatively TRBD1 (5 bases). The CDR3 has 14 amino acids. Trimming cost V 10 bases and J 5 bases, with 20 bases left between them. From germline, CDR1 is MDHEN and CDR2 SYDVKM.

The rearrangement joins TRBV9 to TRBJ2-5; TRBD2 matches 7 bases. CDR1 SGDLS and CDR2 YYNGEE come from the germline V gene. The J segment lost 5 bases and the V segment lost 6 bases, leaving 16 bases of the junction unmatched. CDR3 length: 16 amino acids. In DNA form, the CDR3 reads TGTGCCAGCACTTGGGGGGACGGGGAGGGAGGCGAGACCCAGTACTTC. It codes for CASTWGDGEGGETQYF.

CDR3 coding DNA: TGTGCCAGCAGCTTGGCGACAGGGGTGAACACTGAAGCTTTCTTT. Protein: CASSLATGVNTEAFF. The V gene is TRBV5-5, the J gene TRBJ1-1; 8 nucleotides match TRBD1. With V trimmed by 0 bases and J by 0 bases, 1 base remained unmatched. CDR3 length: 15 amino acids. Germline V gene sequence: CDR1 SGHKS, CDR2 YYEKEE (reference sequence). Full variable domain (outside the CDR3, taken from reference TRBV5-5 and TRBJ1-1): DAGVTQSPTHLIKTRGQQVTLRCSPISGHKSVSWYQQVLGQGPQFIFQYYEKEERGRGNFPDRFSARQFPNYSSELNVNALLLGDSALYLCASSLATGVNTEAFFGQGTRLTVV.

The rearrangement joins TRBV29-1 to TRBJ2-1, with 11 bases aligning to TRBD2. Germline V CDR1 and CDR2: SQVTM, ANQGSEA. V trimming: 8 bases; J trimming: 6 bases; junction bases outside the gene matches: 12. There are 15 residues in the CDR3. As DNA, the CDR3 is TGCAGCACCGGCCCCGGACTAGCGGGCGGCAATGAGCAGTTCTTC. Protein sequence: CSTGPGLAGGNEQFF.

As regards this clonotype: One junction end does not reproduce the germline sequence, and a read error may be involved. The gene calls are TRBV2 and TRBJ2-1; D is perhaps TRBD2 (7 bases). This CDR3 is 14 amino acids long. Germline V gene sequence: CDR1 SNHLY, CDR2 FYNNEI. CDR3 in DNA: TGTGCGAGCAGGGGAGGGCCGACAGTCGATGAGCAGTTCTTC. Translating it yields CASRGGPTVDEQFF.

The rearrangement links TRBV6-5 to TRBJ1-1, with D uncertain. V lost 4 bases to trimming and J lost 11 bases, with 20 bases between them. The CDR3 sequence is 14 residues long. CDR1 MNHEY and CDR2 SVGAGI come from the germline V gene. CDR3 loop: CASSSIGYPVGAFF. The CDR3 nucleotides read TGTGCCAGCAGTTCTATAGGGTATCCTGTCGGCGCTTTCTTT.

Only a few counts were recorded for this clonotype. The J gene is TRBJ2-1, the V gene TRBV18; 9 positions match TRBD2. The V gene's germline CDR1 is KGHSH and CDR2 LQKENI. The CDR3 has 16 amino acids. J gave up 9 bases and V 2 bases, and 11 bases lay outside the gene matches. The CDR3 nucleotides read TGTGCCAGCTCACCAACGACTAGCGGCGTCGCAGGTGAGCAGTTCTTC. This sequence encodes CASSPTTSGVAGEQFF.

This sequence joins TRBV20-1 and TRBJ1-2; D gene unclear. Germline V gene data show CDR1 as DFQATT and CDR2 as SNEGSKA (reference sequence). V gave up 1 base and J gave up 7 bases, with 22 bases separating them. The CDR3 sequence is 16 residues long. CDR3 bases: TGCAGTGCTAGAGCGGTCCAAGACGGCATTTGGGCTGGCTACACCTTC. Translated, it gives CSARAVQDGIWAGYTF.

This clonotype came up many times. The V call is TRBV29-1, the J call TRBJ2-3; D call uncertain. The V end lost 3 bases, the J end lost 12 bases, and 13 bases lay between the germline ends. Germline lookup yields CDR1 SQVTM and CDR2 ANQGSEA. The CDR3 covers 11 residues. DNA for the CDR3: TGCAGCGTTGATTCAGTACGGCTACAGTATTTT. Protein sequence: CSVDSVRLQYF.